This entry lists 18 T cell receptor beta chains sequenced from one sample in a study of HIV-infected patients and healthy controls. Reverse transcription used around 500 ng RNA and constant-region primers for alpha and beta. Using multiplexing indices, alpha and beta chain libraries were generated apart by chain-specific third strand synthesis. Via MiXCR, TCRdb re-called the 5' RACE reads, giving one row per CDR3 protein. This sample carries approximately 8,700 distinct CDR3 sequences, 8% to 10% of them seen once, and the ten largest clones take roughly 22%. Roughly three months, about 14 weeks, into antiretroviral therapy, follow-up blood was collected. The repertoire came from unfractionated whole blood and reflected all unsorted peripheral T cells. The source was blood, collected during antiretroviral therapy. Receptors were obtained from an adult with HIV infection.

This clonotype was detected many times. The chain employs TRBV10-3 and TRBJ1-2, with a weak D call TRBD1 (5 bases). The germline CDR1 and CDR2 sequences are ENHRY and SYGVKD. Trimming pared 0 bases from V and 4 bases from J, leaving 15 bases between. The CDR3 spans 16 residues. CDR3 DNA sequence: TGTGCCATCAGTGAGTCTGGGGGGGAATCAAGCTATGGCTACACCTTC. Its translation: CAISESGGESSYGYTF.

This clonotype is judged medium-sized. V usage is TRBV13 and J usage is TRBJ1-6; D is perhaps TRBD1 (5 bases). The CDR3 is 16 amino acids. Germline V lookup: CDR1 PRHDT, CDR2 FYEKMQ (reference sequence). Trimming shortened V by 0 bases and J by 3 bases, and 9 bases separated the two germline ends. CDR3 residues: CASSLGRGSYNSPLHF. CDR3 DNA: TGTGCCAGCAGCTTAGGCCGGGGGAGCTATAATTCACCCCTCCACTTT.

At least ten counts were recorded for this clonotype. The rearrangement joins TRBV5-4 to TRBJ2-1; D gene ambiguous. Per germline, CDR1 SGHNT and CDR2 YYREEE (reference sequence). The CDR3 runs to 12 residues. V was clipped by 0 bases and J by 8 bases, with 6 bases between them. This chain's CDR3 is CASSLAGDEQFF. CDR3 coding DNA: TGTGCCAGCAGCTTGGCCGGAGATGAGCAGTTCTTC.

The table lists this clonotype with many counts. The gene calls are TRBV12-3 or TRBV12-4 and TRBJ1-1; 9 positions match TRBD1. The CDR3 is 13 amino acids. V shed 7 bases, J shed 6 bases, and the junction held 6 bases outside the gene matches. The CDR3 DNA follows: TGTGCCAGCACACAGGGGGCTATATCTGAAGCTTTCTTT. Protein product: CASTQGAISEAFF.

The sample holds many counts of this clonotype. The chain is built from TRBV12-3 or TRBV12-4 and TRBJ1-2; D uncertain. Trimming removed 3 bases from V and 2 bases from J, with 4 bases in between. This CDR3 is built from 12 residues. CDR3 in amino acids: CASSFGNYGYTF. CDR3 coding DNA: TGTGCCAGCAGTTTTGGGAACTATGGCTACACCTTC.

Relative to its sample, this clonotype is medium-sized. The chain carries TRBV5-1 and TRBJ1-6; the D gene is possibly TRBD1 (5 bases). The CDR3 has 13 amino acids. Between the trimmed V and J ends, which lost 4 bases and 7 bases, there was a span of 9 bases. From germline, CDR1 is SGHRS and CDR2 YFSETQ. The CDR3 spells CASSAQGNSPLHF. In DNA, the CDR3 is TGCGCCAGCAGCGCTCAGGGCAATTCACCCCTCCACTTT.

This clonotype is labeled as medium-sized. V gene TRBV12-3 or TRBV12-4 combines with J gene TRBJ2-5; 10 nucleotides match TRBD2. This CDR3 spans 15 amino acids. V lost 5 bases and J lost 7; bases outside the gene matches: 10. The CDR3 reads CASSLLAGGWGTQYF. In nucleotides, the CDR3 is TGTGCCAGCAGTCTCTTAGCGGGGGGATGGGGGACCCAGTACTTC.

This clonotype was counted only a few times. V gene TRBV21-1 combines with J gene TRBJ2-1; TRBD2, the table's D call, lacks a check against the DNA. TRBV21-1 is marked as a pseudogene. This CDR3 is 18 amino acids long. Here the CDR3 DNA reads TGTGCCAGCAGCACTGGTGCCAGCGGTAGAGGAAAGGTTGGCGAGCAGTTCTTC. Translation gives CASSTGASGRGKVGEQFF.

By sample fraction, this clonotype is medium-sized (0.01 to 0.1%). The chain uses TRBV7-3 and TRBJ2-2, with D hard to call. Trimming shortened V by 4 bases and J by 1 base, and 19 bases separated the two germline ends. CDR1 and CDR2 (germline): SGHTA, FQGTGA. The CDR3 is made up of 18 amino acids. The CDR3 loop reads CASSSRRQPELNTGELFF. DNA of the CDR3: TGTGCCAGCAGCTCCCGGCGGCAGCCGGAATTGAACACCGGGGAGCTGTTTTTT.

This clonotype showed up many times. V and J are TRBV29-1 and TRBJ1-5; D ambiguous. Germline CDR1 is SQVTM and CDR2 is ANQGSEA. V shed 7 bases and J shed 4 bases, with 11 bases lying between them. This CDR3 is 12 amino acids long. The CDR3 nucleotides read TGCAGCGCGGCGGGGATAAATCAGCCCCAGCATTTT. Its protein is CSAAGINQPQHF.

J is TRBJ2-5 and V is TRBV25-1, with TRBD2 matching 10 bases. Germline CDR1 is MGHDK and CDR2 is SYGVNS. The V gene end was trimmed by 8 bases and the J gene end by 3 bases; junction bases not matched to a gene: 3. The CDR3 runs 13 residues. The CDR3 nucleotides are TGTGCCAGCGGGACTAGCGATAAAGAGACCCAGTACTTC. Amino acid sequence: CASGTSDKETQYF. Together with reference TRBV25-1 and TRBJ2-5, the CDR3 gives the full variable domain: EADIYQTPRYLVIGTGKKITLECSQTMGHDKMYWYQQDPGMELHLIHYSYGVNSTEKGDLSSESTVSRIRTEHFPLTLESARPSHTSQYLCASGTSDKETQYFGPGTRLLVL.

This clonotype rates as medium-sized. V gene TRBV7-9 combines with J gene TRBJ1-1; no clear D. Looked up from germline, CDR1 is SEHNR and CDR2 is FQNEAQ (reference sequence). V was cut by 3 bases and J by 1 base, with 3 bases left in between. The CDR3 runs to 12 residues. The CDR3 reads CASSLWNTEAFF. In nucleotides, the CDR3 is TGTGCCAGCAGCTTGTGGAACACTGAAGCTTTCTTT.

V is TRBV12-3 or TRBV12-4 and J is TRBJ1-5; 7 positions agree with TRBD1. The V gene end was trimmed by 5 bases and the J gene end by 0 bases; junction bases not matched to a gene: 10. This CDR3 has 17 amino acids. CDR3 nucleotides: TGTGCCAGCAGTCCCCACGTGACAGGGAGTAGCAATCAGCCCCAGCATTTT. Its translation: CASSPHVTGSSNQPQHF.

This clonotype ranks as medium-sized. This chain joins TRBV6-5 and TRBJ2-2, with 7 positions matching TRBD1. V trimming: 6 bases; J trimming: 3 bases; junction bases outside the gene matches: 10. The CDR3 loop spans 16 amino acids. Germline V gene lookup returns CDR1 MNHEY and CDR2 SVGAGI. CDR3 amino acids: CASRTRRQGDTGELFF. DNA of the CDR3: TGTGCCAGCAGAACAAGGCGGCAGGGGGACACCGGGGAGCTGTTTTTT.

This sequence joins TRBV7-9 and TRBJ2-1, with D uncertain. The germline V and J ends were trimmed by 0 bases and 5 bases, with 11 bases remaining between them. Germline V gene lookup returns CDR1 SEHNR and CDR2 FQNEAQ (reference sequence). The CDR3 contains 15 residues. CDR3 region: CASSLAGLLHNEQFF. In DNA, the CDR3 is TGTGCCAGCAGCTTAGCCGGCCTTCTTCACAATGAGCAGTTCTTC.

By frequency in the sample, this clonotype is medium-sized (0.01 to 0.1%). This chain connects TRBV5-1 to TRBJ1-4; tentative D call: TRBD1 (5 bases). This CDR3 spans 15 amino acids. Trimming took off 7 bases at V and 0 bases at J, with 13 bases between the two ends. Germline CDR1 is SGHRS and CDR2 is YFSETQ. The CDR3 region is CASRRPGATNEKLFF. The CDR3 nucleotides read TGCGCCAGCCGCCGACCGGGGGCAACTAATGAAAAACTGTTTTTT. Full variable domain (outside the CDR3, taken from reference TRBV5-1 and TRBJ1-4): KAGVTQTPRYLIKTRGQQVTLSCSPISGHRSVSWYQQTPGQGLQFLFEYFSETQRNKGNFPGRFSGRQFSNSRSEMNVSTLELGDSALYLCASRRPGATNEKLFFGSGTQLSVL.

This clonotype was seen many times. This chain uses TRBV10-3 with TRBJ1-3; 7 positions agree with TRBD1. Germline V gene sequence: CDR1 ENHRY, CDR2 SYGVKD. Trimming cost V 0 bases and J 2 bases; bases outside gene matches: 1. The CDR3 loop spans 15 amino acids. The CDR3 loop reads CAISESGQPGNTIYF. Written as DNA, the CDR3 is TGTGCCATCAGTGAGTCGGGACAGCCTGGAAACACCATATATTTT.

Comment on this clonotype: This could be a read error, since a much larger clone is one nucleotide away. The V call is TRBV7-2, the J call TRBJ2-5, with D possibly matching TRBD2 (5 bases). Germline assignment: CDR1 SGHTA and CDR2 FQGNSA. The CDR3 is made up of 12 amino acids. V dropped 6 bases and J dropped 10 bases, with 15 bases sitting between them. DNA of the CDR3: TGTGCCAGCAGTACTAGACTATTCCGCCAGTACTTC. Translation: CASSTRLFRQYF.